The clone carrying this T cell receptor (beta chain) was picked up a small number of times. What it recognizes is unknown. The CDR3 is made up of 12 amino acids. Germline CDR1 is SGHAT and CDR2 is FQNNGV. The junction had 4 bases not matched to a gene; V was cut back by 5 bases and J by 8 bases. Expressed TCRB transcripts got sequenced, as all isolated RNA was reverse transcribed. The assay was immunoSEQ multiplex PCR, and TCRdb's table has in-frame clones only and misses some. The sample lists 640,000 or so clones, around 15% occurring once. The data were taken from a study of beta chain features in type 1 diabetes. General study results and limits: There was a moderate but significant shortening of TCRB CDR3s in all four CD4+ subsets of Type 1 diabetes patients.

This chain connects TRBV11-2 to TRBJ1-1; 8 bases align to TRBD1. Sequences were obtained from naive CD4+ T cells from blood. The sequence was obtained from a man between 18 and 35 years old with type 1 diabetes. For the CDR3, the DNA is TGTGCCAGCAGCCCCGGACAGGGAGAAGCTTTCTTT. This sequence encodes CASSPGQGEAFF.